Listed here are 12 T cell receptor beta chains from one sample, sequenced in a study of regulatory T cells in long-lasting Graves disease. Arm-PCR with iRepertoire HTBI primers amplified the CDR3 regions for these TCR beta libraries. TCRdb called the multiplex PCR reads again in MiXCR, with one record for every CDR3 protein. The sample records roughly 610,000 distinct CDR3 sequences, roughly 15% being singletons. Time point indicated: newly diagnosed GD, antithyroid drugs for less than 3 months. The TCR library was prepared using RNA isolated from PBMCs. This sample also appeared in a second study, on T cells in Graves' hyperthyroidism and ophthalmopathy.

This specimen was peripheral blood mononuclear cells (PBMCs), taken at new diagnosis, from a patient treated with antithyroid drugs. These receptors were obtained from a woman aged 30 to 39 with Graves disease.

The chain recombines TRBV9 with TRBJ2-5; 10 bases are a match to TRBD1. The germline V gene encodes CDR1 SGDLS and CDR2 YYNGEE. Trimming at V came to 4 bases and at J to 6 bases, leaving 6 bases not matched to a gene. There are 14 residues in the CDR3. CDR3 loop: CASSPGQGRKTQYF. CDR3 in DNA: TGTGCCAGCAGCCCGGGACAGGGGAGAAAGACCCAGTACTTC.

The chain uses TRBV28 and TRBJ2-7, with D tentatively TRBD2 (6 bases). Trimming removed 8 bases from V and 1 base from J, with 15 bases in between. This CDR3 is 14 amino acids long. Germline-derived CDR1 and CDR2 are MDHEN and SYDVKM. In nucleotides, the CDR3 is TGTGCCAGCGGGACTTTACGGGTATCCTACGAGCAGTACTTC. It specifies CASGTLRVSYEQYF.

The V and J genes are TRBV7-9 and TRBJ1-4; TRBD1 might be the D (5 bases). Germline V CDR1 and CDR2: SEHNR, FQNEAQ (reference sequence). The CDR3 is made up of 14 amino acids. The germline V and J ends were trimmed by 8 bases and 4 bases, with 14 bases remaining between them. DNA of the CDR3: TGTGCCAGCTGCCACCGGACAAGTAATGAAAAACTGTTTTTT. It yields the protein CASCHRTSNEKLFF.

On this clonotype: A much larger clone is a single base away; this may be a read error. The chain recombines TRBV6-2 or TRBV6-3 with TRBJ1-5; D is unclear. Germline lookup yields CDR1 MNHEY and CDR2 SVGEGT. Trimming removed 8 bases from V and 7 bases from J, with 21 bases in between. This CDR3 is 15 amino acids long. The CDR3 region is CASAPLPQRGQPQHF. Written as DNA, the CDR3 is TGTGCCAGCGCCCCTTTACCCCAGCGGGGACAGCCCCAGCATTTT.

In this sample, this clonotype turned up many times. The V gene is TRBV2, the J gene TRBJ2-5; TRBD2 is a possible D gene (6 bases). Trimming removed 1 base at V and 5 bases at J, with 14 bases between. CDR3 length: 15 residues. Germline CDR1 is SNHLY and CDR2 is FYNNEI. The CDR3, as DNA: TGTGCCAGCAGTGAAGATGCGGGGACCGGGGAGACCCAGTACTTC. It specifies CASSEDAGTGETQYF.

This clonotype was picked up many times. The chain recombines TRBV15 with TRBJ1-4; D ambiguous. The germline V gene encodes CDR1 LNHNV and CDR2 YYDKDF (reference sequence). This CDR3 contains 16 residues. V shed 2 bases and J shed 0 bases, with 10 bases lying between them. The CDR3, as DNA: TGTGCCACCAGCAGATCCCTCGGTGCAACTAATGAAAAACTGTTTTTT. Encoded protein: CATSRSLGATNEKLFF.

This clonotype was seen at least ten times. V usage is TRBV3-1 and J usage is TRBJ2-7; tentative D call: TRBD2 (6 bases). Germline assignment: CDR1 LGHDT and CDR2 YNNKEL (reference sequence). The V end lost 4 bases, the J end lost 0 bases, and 13 bases lay between the germline ends. The CDR3 covers 15 residues. The CDR3: CASSPRPGSSYEQYF. In DNA, the CDR3 is TGTGCCAGCAGCCCTAGGCCCGGGAGCTCCTACGAGCAGTACTTC.

This clonotype was recorded many times. This chain uses TRBV11-2 with TRBJ2-3; the D gene is possibly TRBD1 (6 bases). V was shortened by 5 bases and J by 7 bases, with 25 bases between the two germline ends. CDR3 length: 17 residues. Germline V gives CDR1 SGHAT, CDR2 FQNNGV. DNA for the CDR3: TGTGCCAGCAGCCCACTCCAGGGGCCCTTAGGGGGAAATACGCAGTATTTT. Protein sequence: CASSPLQGPLGGNTQYF.

The V and J genes are TRBV27 and TRBJ1-2; tentative D call: TRBD1 (6 bases). V lost 5 bases to trimming and J lost 0 bases, with 19 bases between them. In germline, CDR1 is MNHEY, CDR2 SMNVEV (reference sequence). This CDR3 has 17 amino acids. CDR3 protein: CASSPHTGTHPNYGYTF. The CDR3 nucleotides read TGTGCCAGCAGTCCCCACACCGGGACACATCCTAACTATGGCTACACCTTC.

Here the CDR3 reads CASSVSGTGDFGTQHF. DNA for the CDR3: TGTGCCAGCAGCGTAAGTGGGACAGGGGACTTTGGGACCCAGCATTTT. V and J are TRBV9 and TRBJ1-5; 10 positions agree with TRBD1. J gave up 11 bases and V 1 base, and 12 bases lay outside the gene matches. The CDR3 has 16 amino acids. From germline, CDR1 is SGDLS and CDR2 YYNGEE. Full variable domain (outside the CDR3, taken from reference TRBV9 and TRBJ1-5): DSGVTQTPKHLITATGQRVTLRCSPRSGDLSVYWYQQSLDQGLQFLIQYYNGEERAKGNILERFSAQQFPDLHSELNLSSLELGDSALYFCASSVSGTGDFGTQHFGDGTRLSIL.

This clonotype occurred many times. The chain uses TRBV7-6 and TRBJ2-7; TRBD1 agrees at 7 bases. V was clipped by 5 bases and J by 3 bases; unmatched bases: 7. The CDR3 extends over 14 amino acids. Germline CDR1 SGHVS, CDR2 FNYEAQ. This CDR3 is CASSEPGQYYEQYF. The CDR3 DNA reads TGTGCCAGCAGCGAGCCGGGACAGTACTACGAGCAGTACTTC.

In its sample, this clonotype was seen many times. DNA of the CDR3: TGCGCCAGCAGCCGCCGCGGAAAGGACACTGAAGCTTTCTTT. Translating it yields CASSRRGKDTEAFF. V gene TRBV5-1 combines with J gene TRBJ1-1; D remains unclear. V was pared by 4 bases and J by 3 bases, with 13 bases between. From germline, CDR1 is SGHRS and CDR2 YFSETQ. The CDR3 contains 14 residues.